This T cell receptor (beta chain) is from a study of T cell responses to AZD1222 COVID-19 vaccine. V lost 5 bases and J lost 1, with 14 bases in between. Germline lookup yields CDR1 SGHVS and CDR2 FQNEAQ. The CDR3 has 15 amino acids. Using immunoSEQ multiplex PCR, the repertoire was profiled, and TCRdb retains in-frame clones only, with some absent. In the table there are approximately 70,000 clones, 70% to 90% of which are singletons. This receptor was obtained from an adult who received the MenACWY meningococcal vaccine as a control. The chain employs TRBV7-8 and TRBJ2-5, with D perhaps matching TRBD1 (6 bases). Sequenced material: peripheral blood, taken 28 days after the second dose of the MenACWY control vaccine. CDR3 amino acids: CASSPPGTSQETQYF. Written as DNA, the CDR3 is TGTGCCAGCAGCCCACCAGGGACATCCCAAGAGACCCAGTACTTC.